These T cell receptor beta chains were read from a single sample in a study of sequential checkpoint blockade in melanoma. The table came from immunoSEQ multiplex PCR; TCRdb's copy has only in-frame clones and leaves some out. Of tens of thousands of clones in the sample, roughly 91% were seen once. Sequencing was performed on CD8+ T cells sorted from blood (inferred from file names), taken from a patient given nivolumab and ipilimumab in sequence. All receptors come from a human donor with melanoma. The CDR3 runs from the conserved cysteine through the conserved F or W. Fields, in order: J gene, V gene, D gene, clone size, CDR3 protein, CDR3 DNA. D genes are given only for firm matches. A clone size is listed for some rows: how often the clone was seen (once, few, many), or a class if it is expanded.

TRBJ1-4 | TRBV7-6 | - | - | CASSLYQGRNEKLFF | TGTGCCAGCAGCTTGTATCAGGGGCGAAATGAAAAACTGTTTTTT
TRBJ2-1 | TRBV5-6 | TRBD2 | - | CASSLELAGAYEQFF | TGTGCCAGCAGCTTGGAACTAGCGGGAGCCTATGAGCAGTTCTTC
TRBJ2-5 | TRBV28 | - | - | CASSTGTVQYF | TGTGCCAGCAGTACGGGGACTGTCCAGTACTTC
TRBJ2-7 | TRBV28 | - | - | CASSLAGSNEQYF | TGTGCCAGCAGTTTAGCAGGGTCCAACGAGCAGTACTTC
TRBJ2-1 | TRBV7-7 | - | - | CASSLSLTTTYNEQFF | TGTGCTAGCAGCTTATCATTGACTACTACCTACAATGAGCAGTTCTTC
TRBJ1-4 | TRBV5-1 | TRBD1 | - | CASPDRGGEINEKLFF | TGCGCCAGCCCGGACAGGGGAGGGGAAATAAATGAAAAACTGTTTTTT
TRBJ2-1 | TRBV19 | - | - | CASSIGVGGAHNEQFF | TGTGCCAGTAGTATAGGAGTAGGGGGGGCCCACAATGAGCAGTTCTTC
TRBJ1-1 | TRBV6-5 | - | - | CASSYSTGKAFF | TGTGCCAGCAGTTACTCAACAGGGAAGGCTTTCTTT
TRBJ2-1 | TRBV19 | TRBD2 | - | CASSIVGGGALGNEQFF | TGTGCCAGTAGTATAGTTGGCGGGGGGGCCCTAGGTAATGAGCAGTTCTTC
TRBJ2-2 | TRBV27 | - | - | CASSLGLGGGELFF | TGTGCCAGCAGTTTGGGGTTGGGGGGCGGGGAGCTGTTTTTT
TRBJ2-5 | TRBV27 | TRBD2 | - | CASSPDSGGWETQYF | TGTGCCAGCAGTCCAGATAGCGGGGGGTGGGAGACCCAGTACTTC
TRBJ2-3 | TRBV4-2 | - | once | CASSQVGLGGLNTQYF | TGTGCCAGCAGCCAAGTTGGACTAGGGGGTTTAAATACGCAGTATTTT
TRBJ1-6 | TRBV5-8 | TRBD1 | - | CASSRRTGGDSPLHF | TGTGCCAGCAGCAGGCGGACAGGGGGCGATTCACCCCTCCACTTT
TRBJ1-2 | TRBV10-1 | - | - | CASSESRQATSKILYGYTF | TGCGCCAGCAGTGAGTCTCGACAGGCCACCTCGAAAATCCTCTATGGCTACACCTTC
TRBJ2-5 | TRBV30 | - | - | CAWRLTGQLETQYF | TGTGCCTGGAGGTTGACTGGACAATTGGAGACCCAGTACTTC
TRBJ1-1 | TRBV9 | - | - | CASSAGQQGPNTEAFF | TGTGCCAGCAGCGCAGGACAACAGGGACCGAACACTGAAGCTTTCTTT
TRBJ1-5 | TRBV7-8 | - | - | CASSPNRVFRDQPQHF | TGTGCCAGCAGCCCAAACAGGGTTTTTCGGGATCAGCCCCAGCATTTT
TRBJ2-3 | TRBV9 | - | - | CASSVDGTPADTQYF | TGTGCCAGCAGCGTAGACGGGACTCCCGCGGATACGCAGTATTTT
TRBJ1-1 | TRBV28 | - | - | CASSLDFGDTGIFF | TGTGCCAGCAGTTTAGATTTTGGAGACACAGGGATTTTCTTT
TRBJ2-5 | TRBV9 | TRBD1 | - | CASSAPGQGTRETQYF | TGTGCCAGCAGCGCCCCGGGACAGGGGACGCGGGAGACCCAGTACTTC
TRBJ2-4 | TRBV5-4 | TRBD1 | - | CASSLEGTGGPKNIQYF | TGTGCCAGCAGCTTGGAAGGGACAGGGGGTCCCAAAAACATTCAGTACTTC
TRBJ2-4 | TRBV9 | TRBD2 | - | CASSATSGGSKNIQYF | TGTGCCAGCAGCGCAACCTCGGGGGGAAGCAAAAACATTCAGTACTTC
TRBJ2-2 | TRBV5-1 | TRBD2 | - | CASSLAGGDGGELFF | TGCGCCAGCAGCTTGGCCGGGGGGGACGGCGGGGAGCTGTTTTTT